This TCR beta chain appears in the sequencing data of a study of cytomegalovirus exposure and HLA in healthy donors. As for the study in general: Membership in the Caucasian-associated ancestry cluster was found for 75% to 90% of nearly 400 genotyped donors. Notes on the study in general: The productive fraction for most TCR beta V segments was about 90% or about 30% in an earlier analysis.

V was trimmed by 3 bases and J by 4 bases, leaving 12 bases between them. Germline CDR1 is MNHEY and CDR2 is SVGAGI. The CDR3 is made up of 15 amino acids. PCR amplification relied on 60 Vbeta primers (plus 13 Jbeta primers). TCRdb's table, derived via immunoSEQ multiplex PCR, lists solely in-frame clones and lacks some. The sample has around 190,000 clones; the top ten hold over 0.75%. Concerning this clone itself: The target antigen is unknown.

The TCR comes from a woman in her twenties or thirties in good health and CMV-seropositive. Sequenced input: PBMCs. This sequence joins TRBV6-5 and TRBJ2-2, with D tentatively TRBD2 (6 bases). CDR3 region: CASSYLGEATGELFF. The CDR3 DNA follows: TGTGCCAGCAGTTATTTGGGGGAGGCCACCGGGGAGCTGTTTTTT.